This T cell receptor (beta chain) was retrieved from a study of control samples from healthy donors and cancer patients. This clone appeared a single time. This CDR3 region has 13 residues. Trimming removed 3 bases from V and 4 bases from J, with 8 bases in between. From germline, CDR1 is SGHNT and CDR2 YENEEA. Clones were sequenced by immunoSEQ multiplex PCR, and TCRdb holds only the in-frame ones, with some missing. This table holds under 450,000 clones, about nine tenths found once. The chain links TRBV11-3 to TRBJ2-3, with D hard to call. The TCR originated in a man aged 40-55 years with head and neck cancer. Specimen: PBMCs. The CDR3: CASSLGIADTQYF. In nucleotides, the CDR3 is TGTGCCAGCAGCTTGGGCATCGCAGATACGCAGTATTTT.